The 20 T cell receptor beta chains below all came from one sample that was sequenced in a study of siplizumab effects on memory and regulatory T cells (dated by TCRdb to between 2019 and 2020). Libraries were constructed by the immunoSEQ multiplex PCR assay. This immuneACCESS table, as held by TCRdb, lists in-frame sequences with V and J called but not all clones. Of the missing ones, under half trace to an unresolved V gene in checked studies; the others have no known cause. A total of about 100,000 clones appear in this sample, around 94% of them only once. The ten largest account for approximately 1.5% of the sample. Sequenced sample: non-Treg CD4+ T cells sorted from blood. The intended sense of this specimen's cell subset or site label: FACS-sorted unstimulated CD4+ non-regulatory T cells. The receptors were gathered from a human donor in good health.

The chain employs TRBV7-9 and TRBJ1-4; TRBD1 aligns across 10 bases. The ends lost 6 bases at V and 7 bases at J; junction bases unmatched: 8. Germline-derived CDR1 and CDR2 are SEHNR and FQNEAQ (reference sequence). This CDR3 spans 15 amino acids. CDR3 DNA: TGTGCCAGCAGGACCATGACAGGGGGCGGTGAAAAACTGTTTTTT. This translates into CASRTMTGGGEKLFF.

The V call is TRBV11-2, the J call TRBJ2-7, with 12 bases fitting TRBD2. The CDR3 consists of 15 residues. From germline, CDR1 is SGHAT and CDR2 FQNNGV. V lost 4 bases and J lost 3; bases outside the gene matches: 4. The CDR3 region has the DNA TGTGCCAGCAGCTCAGGACTAGCGGGACTCTACGAGCAGTACTTC. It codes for CASSSGLAGLYEQYF. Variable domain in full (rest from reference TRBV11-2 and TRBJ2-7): EAGVAQSPRYKIIEKRQSVAFWCNPISGHATLYWYQQILGQGPKLLIQFQNNGVVDDSQLPKDRFSAERLKGVDSTLKIQPAKLEDSAVYLCASSSGLAGLYEQYFGPGTRLTVT.

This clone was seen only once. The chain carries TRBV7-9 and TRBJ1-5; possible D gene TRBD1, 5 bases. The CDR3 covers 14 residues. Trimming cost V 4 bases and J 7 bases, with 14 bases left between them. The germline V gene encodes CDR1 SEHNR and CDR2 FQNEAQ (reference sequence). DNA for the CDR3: TGTGCCAGCAGCTCGGCTCAGGGTAGCCAGCCCCAGCATTTT. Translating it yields CASSSAQGSQPQHF.

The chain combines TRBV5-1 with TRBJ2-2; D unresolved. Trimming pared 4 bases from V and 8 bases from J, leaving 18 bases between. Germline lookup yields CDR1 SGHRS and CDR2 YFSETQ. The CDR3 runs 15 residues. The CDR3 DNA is TGCGCCAGCAGCCCCTTTGCCTCTAAACTAGGGGAGCTGTTTTTT. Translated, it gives CASSPFASKLGELFF.

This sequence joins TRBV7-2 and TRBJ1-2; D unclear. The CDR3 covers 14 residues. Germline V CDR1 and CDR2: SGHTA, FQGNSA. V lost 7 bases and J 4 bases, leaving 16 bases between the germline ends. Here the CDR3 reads CASTSPQNIYGYTF. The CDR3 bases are TGTGCCAGCACATCCCCACAGAATATCTATGGCTACACCTTC.

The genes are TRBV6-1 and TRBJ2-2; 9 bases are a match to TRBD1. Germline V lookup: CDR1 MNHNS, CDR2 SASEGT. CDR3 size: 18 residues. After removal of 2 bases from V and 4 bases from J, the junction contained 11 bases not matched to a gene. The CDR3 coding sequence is TGTGCCAGCAGTGAACCGGGACAGGGCTGGGTCATCACCGGGGAGCTGTTTTTT. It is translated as CASSEPGQGWVITGELFF.

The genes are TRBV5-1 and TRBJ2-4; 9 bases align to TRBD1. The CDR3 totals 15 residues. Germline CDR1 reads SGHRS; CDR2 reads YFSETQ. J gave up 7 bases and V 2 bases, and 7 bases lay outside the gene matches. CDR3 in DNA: TGCGCCAGCAGCTTCGGGGACAGGGCTCGCAACATTCAGTACTTC. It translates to CASSFGDRARNIQYF.

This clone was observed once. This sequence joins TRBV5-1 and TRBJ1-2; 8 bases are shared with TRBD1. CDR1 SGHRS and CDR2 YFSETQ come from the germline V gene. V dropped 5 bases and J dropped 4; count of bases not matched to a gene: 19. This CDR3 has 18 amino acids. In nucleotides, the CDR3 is TGCGCCAGCAGACTCGATACCTCCACCCCGGGACAGGTCTATGGCTACACCTTC. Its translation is CASRLDTSTPGQVYGYTF.

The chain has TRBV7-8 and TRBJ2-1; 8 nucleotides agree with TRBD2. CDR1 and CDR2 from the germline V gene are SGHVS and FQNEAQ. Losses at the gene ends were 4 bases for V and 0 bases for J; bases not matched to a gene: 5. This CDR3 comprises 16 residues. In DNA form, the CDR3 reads TGTGCCAGCAGCTCGACTAGCGCGAGCTCCTACAATGAGCAGTTCTTC. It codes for CASSSTSASSYNEQFF.

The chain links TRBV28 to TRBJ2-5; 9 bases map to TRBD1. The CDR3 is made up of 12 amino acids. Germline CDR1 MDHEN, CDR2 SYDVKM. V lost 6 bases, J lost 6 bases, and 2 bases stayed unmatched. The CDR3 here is CASRGQGQTQYF. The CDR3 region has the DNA TGTGCCAGCAGGGGACAGGGTCAGACCCAGTACTTC.

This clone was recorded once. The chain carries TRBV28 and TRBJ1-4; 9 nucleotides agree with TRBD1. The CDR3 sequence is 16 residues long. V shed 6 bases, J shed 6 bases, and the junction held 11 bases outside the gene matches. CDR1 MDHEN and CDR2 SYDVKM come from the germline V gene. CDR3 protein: CASSSGTGPRDEKLFF. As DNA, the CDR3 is TGTGCCAGCAGCTCCGGGACAGGGCCCCGTGATGAAAAACTGTTTTTT.

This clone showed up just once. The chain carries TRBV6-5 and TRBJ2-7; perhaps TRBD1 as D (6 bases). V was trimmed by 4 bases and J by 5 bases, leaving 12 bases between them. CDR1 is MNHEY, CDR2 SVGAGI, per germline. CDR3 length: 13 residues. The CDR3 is CASSSRGLDEQYF. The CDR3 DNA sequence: TGTGCCAGCAGTTCCAGGGGCCTGGACGAGCAGTACTTC.

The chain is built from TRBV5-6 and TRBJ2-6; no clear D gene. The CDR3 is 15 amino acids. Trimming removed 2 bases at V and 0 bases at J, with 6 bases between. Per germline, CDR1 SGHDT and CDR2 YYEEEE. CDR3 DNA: TGTGCCAGCAGCTTTGGAGTCTCTGGGGCCAACGTCCTGACTTTC. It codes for CASSFGVSGANVLTF.

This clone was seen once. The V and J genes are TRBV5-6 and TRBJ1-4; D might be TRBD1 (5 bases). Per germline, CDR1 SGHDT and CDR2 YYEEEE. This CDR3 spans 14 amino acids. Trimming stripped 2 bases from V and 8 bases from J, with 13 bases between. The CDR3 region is CASSFGRGWEKLFF. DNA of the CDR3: TGTGCCAGCAGCTTCGGTAGGGGTTGGGAAAAACTGTTTTTT.

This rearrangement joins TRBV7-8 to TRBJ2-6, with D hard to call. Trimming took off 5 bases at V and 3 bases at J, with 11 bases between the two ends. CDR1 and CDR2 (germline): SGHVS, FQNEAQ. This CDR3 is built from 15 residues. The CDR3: CASSPRRFGANVLTF. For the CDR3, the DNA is TGTGCCAGCAGCCCCCGACGGTTTGGGGCCAACGTCCTGACTTTC.

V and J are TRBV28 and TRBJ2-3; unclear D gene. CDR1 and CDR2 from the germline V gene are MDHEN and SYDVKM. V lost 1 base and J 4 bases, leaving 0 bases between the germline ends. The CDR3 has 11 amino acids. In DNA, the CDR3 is TGTGCCAGCAGTTTATCAGATACGCAGTATTTT. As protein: CASSLSDTQYF.

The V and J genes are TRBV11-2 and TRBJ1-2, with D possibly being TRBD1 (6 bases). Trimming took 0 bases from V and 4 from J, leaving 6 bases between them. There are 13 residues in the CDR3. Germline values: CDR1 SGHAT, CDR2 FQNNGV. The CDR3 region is CASSLDRGYGYTF. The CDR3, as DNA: TGTGCCAGCAGCTTAGACAGGGGCTATGGCTACACCTTC.

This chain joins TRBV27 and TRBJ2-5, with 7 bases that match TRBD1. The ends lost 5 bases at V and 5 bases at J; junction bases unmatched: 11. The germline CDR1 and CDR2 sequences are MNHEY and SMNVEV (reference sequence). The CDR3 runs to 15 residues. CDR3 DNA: TGTGCCAGCAGTCCCGGGCCAGGGGGTAAGGAGACCCAGTACTTC. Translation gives CASSPGPGGKETQYF.

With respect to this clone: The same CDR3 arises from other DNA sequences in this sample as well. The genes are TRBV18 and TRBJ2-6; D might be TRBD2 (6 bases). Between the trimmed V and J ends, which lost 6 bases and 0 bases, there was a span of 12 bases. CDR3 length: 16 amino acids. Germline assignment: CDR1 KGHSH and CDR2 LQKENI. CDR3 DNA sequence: TGTGCCAGCTCCCAAGGGACTCTCTCTGGGGCCAACGTCCTGACTTTC. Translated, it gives CASSQGTLSGANVLTF.

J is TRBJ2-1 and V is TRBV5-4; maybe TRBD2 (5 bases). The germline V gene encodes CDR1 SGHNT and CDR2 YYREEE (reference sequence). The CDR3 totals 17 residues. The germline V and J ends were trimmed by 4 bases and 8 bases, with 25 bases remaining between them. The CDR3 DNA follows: TGTGCCAGCAGCAGCCCTCGGGGAAGTGAAATTAACGATGAGCAGTTCTTC. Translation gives CASSSPRGSEINDEQFF.